The clone carrying this TCR beta chain turned up a few times. Its matching antigen is unknown. The template was RNA from unsorted bulk tissue. The normal lung tissue was taken more than 3 cm from the tumor edge. This entry is derived from a study of tumor and adjacent non-tumor tissue in lung cancer. Study-level points and caveats: Higher tumor TCR diversity was associated with shorter survival.

TCRbeta libraries were built with three rounds of nested PCR, modified from ARM-PCR. TCRdb passed the multiplex PCR reads through MiXCR, listing each CDR3 protein once. The sample lists around 80,000 distinct CDR3 sequences; 76% were seen once. The receptor was isolated from a man in his sixties or seventies with non-small cell lung cancer. The sample consisted of distant non-tumor lung tissue.

CDR3 in DNA: TGCGCCAGCAGCTTGGGTGGGGTAGGAAACTACGAGCAGTACTTC. It is translated as CASSLGGVGNYEQYF. This chain connects TRBV5-1 to TRBJ2-7, with unresolved D. Germline CDR1 SGHRS, CDR2 YFSETQ. The CDR3 runs to 15 residues. The germline V and J ends were trimmed by 0 bases and 3 bases, with 13 bases remaining between them.